These 25 T cell receptor beta chains were sequenced from one sample in a study of shared clonotypes between healthy human individuals. Here immunoSEQ multiplex PCR was the method, and the copy in TCRdb shows in-frame clones only, minus some. The sample carries 2 million to 2.5 million clones, 92% recorded once. Input material: naive CD4+ T cells from PBMCs. Subset of the sample: CD45RA+ positively selected. The receptors were sampled from a man between 18 and 29 years old in good health. Some clones in this sample may be carry-over from other donors' samples.

The rearrangement joins TRBV5-1 to TRBJ2-5; 7 positions match TRBD2. Per germline, CDR1 SGHRS and CDR2 YFSETQ. Losses at the gene ends were 3 bases for V and 5 bases for J; bases not matched to a gene: 4. The CDR3 sequence is 13 residues long. The chain's CDR3 is CASSWGAGETQYF. CDR3 bases: TGCGCCAGCAGCTGGGGAGCGGGGGAGACCCAGTACTTC.

V and J are TRBV7-3 and TRBJ2-3; D is ambiguous. The germline gives CDR1 SGHTA, CDR2 FQGTGA. CDR3 length equals 11 residues. Trimming took off 5 bases at V and 7 bases at J, with 7 bases between the two ends. The chain's CDR3 is CASSLGYTQYF. The CDR3 DNA sequence: TGTGCCAGCAGCCTAGGTTATACGCAGTATTTT. Full variable domain (missing parts from reference TRBV7-3 and TRBJ2-3): GAGVSQTPSNKVTEKGKYVELRCDPISGHTALYWYRQSLGQGPEFLIYFQGTGAADDSGLPNDRFFAVRPEGSVSTLKIQRTERGDSAVYLCASSLGYTQYFGPGTRLTVL.

This chain links TRBV29-1 with TRBJ2-5; tentative D call: TRBD1 (6 bases). The CDR3 has 17 residues. Germline CDR1 is SQVTM and CDR2 is ANQGSEA. With 3 bases removed from V and 6 bases from J, the gap between germline ends came to 26 bases. CDR3 sequence (DNA): TGCAGCGTTGATCGGGGCAGGGGTTCCACTAGTTTTCAGACCCAGTACTTC. Protein: CSVDRGRGSTSFQTQYF.

The genes are TRBV10-1 and TRBJ2-5; a weak D match, TRBD1 (6 bases). The CDR3 has 13 residues. Germline V gives CDR1 WNHNN, CDR2 SYGVQD (reference sequence). The V end lost 3 bases, the J end lost 5 bases, and 10 bases lay between the germline ends. The CDR3 DNA reads TGCGCCAGCAGTGAACAGGGTAGGGAGACCCAGTACTTC. Amino acids: CASSEQGRETQYF.

The CDR3 DNA sequence: TGTGCCAGCAGCTTATCGACCCTAGCAGAGCAGTTCTTC. Protein product: CASSLSTLAEQFF. V usage is TRBV7-3 and J usage is TRBJ2-1, with D possibly matching TRBD2 (5 bases). V was cut by 2 bases and J by 10 bases, with 12 bases left in between. The CDR3 covers 13 residues. Germline V gives CDR1 SGHTA, CDR2 FQGTGA.

The V and J genes are TRBV7-6 and TRBJ1-2; TRBD1 agrees at 9 bases. The CDR3 is 13 amino acids. J was trimmed by 6 bases and V by 5 bases; bases with no gene match: 4. Germline loops: CDR1 SGHVS, CDR2 FNYEAQ. CDR3 protein: CASSHWTGDGYTF. The CDR3 nucleotides are TGTGCCAGCAGCCATTGGACAGGGGATGGCTACACCTTC.

This chain joins TRBV5-6 and TRBJ2-2; TRBD1 is a possible D gene (6 bases). Germline CDR1 reads SGHDT; CDR2 reads YYEEEE. V was pared by 1 base and J by 2 bases, with 18 bases between. The CDR3 extends over 18 amino acids. In DNA form, the CDR3 reads TGTGCCAGCAGCTTGTTTGGGGGCATTCCCACTAACACCGGGGAGCTGTTTTTT. Its translation: CASSLFGGIPTNTGELFF. Based on the CDR3 plus reference TRBV5-6 and TRBJ2-2, the full variable domain is DAGVTQSPTHLIKTRGQQVTLRCSPKSGHDTVSWYQQALGQGPQFIFQYYEEEERQRGNFPDRFSGHQFPNYSSELNVNALLLGDSALYLCASSLFGGIPTNTGELFFGEGSRLTVL.

The V gene is TRBV28, the J gene TRBJ1-5; D might be TRBD1 (5 bases). CDR1 MDHEN and CDR2 SYDVKM come from the germline V gene. CDR3 size: 16 residues. With 10 bases removed from V and 2 bases from J, the gap between germline ends came to 21 bases. For the CDR3, the DNA is TGTGCCACCGGGGGGGGTATTAGGGGTGGCAATCAGCCCCAGCATTTT. Translating gives CATGGGIRGGNQPQHF.

The chain carries TRBV6-1 and TRBJ2-5, with a weak D call TRBD2 (5 bases). V was cut by 0 bases and J by 7 bases, with 15 bases left in between. Germline V gives CDR1 MNHNS, CDR2 SASEGT. CDR3 length: 15 residues. CDR3 region: CASSEALRGWGTQYF. CDR3 DNA sequence: TGTGCCAGCAGTGAAGCGCTTCGGGGTTGGGGGACCCAGTACTTC.

The chain employs TRBV9 and TRBJ2-1; 8 positions match TRBD2. Germline V lookup: CDR1 SGDLS, CDR2 YYNGEE. The junction had 7 bases not matched to a gene; V was cut back by 2 bases and J by 0 bases. The CDR3 contains 17 residues. In nucleotides, the CDR3 is TGTGCCAGCAGCGTCCGGACTAGCCGGAGCTCCTACAATGAGCAGTTCTTC. Its protein product is CASSVRTSRSSYNEQFF.

This clone was seen only once. Here the CDR3 reads CASSYLQGNTEAFF. Written as DNA, the CDR3 is TGTGCCAGCAGTTACCTACAGGGGAACACTGAAGCTTTCTTT. The chain joins TRBV6-5 to TRBJ1-1, with D perhaps TRBD1 (6 bases). Germline V CDR1 and CDR2: MNHEY, SVGAGI. This CDR3 contains 14 residues. V dropped 2 bases and J dropped 1 base, with 8 bases sitting between them.

This sequence joins TRBV10-1 and TRBJ2-5; 10 bases are shared with TRBD2. Germline V gene data show CDR1 as WNHNN and CDR2 as SYGVQD (reference sequence). The CDR3 has 16 residues. After removal of 3 bases from V and 4 bases from J, the junction contained 8 bases not matched to a gene. The CDR3 nucleotides read TGCGCCAGCAGTGACTCGAGTCTAGCGGGAGCAGAGACCCAGTACTTC. Amino acid sequence: CASSDSSLAGAETQYF.

A single count supports this clone. The chain has TRBV5-4 and TRBJ1-2; tentatively, D is TRBD1 (6 bases). The V gene lost 3 bases and the J gene lost 5 bases, with 17 bases spanning the gap. This CDR3 is built from 15 residues. CDR1 SGHNT and CDR2 YYREEE come from the germline V gene (reference sequence). CDR3 region: CASSSVTGTKYGYTF. In DNA form, the CDR3 reads TGTGCCAGCAGCTCCGTCACCGGGACAAAGTATGGCTACACCTTC.

The genes are TRBV14 and TRBJ2-7, with 9 bases lining up with TRBD2. Germline V gene lookup returns CDR1 SGHDN and CDR2 FVKESK. The CDR3 spans 16 residues. Losses at the gene ends were 4 bases for V and 1 base for J; bases not matched to a gene: 8. CDR3 in amino acids: CASSPLRAGGSYEQYF. As DNA, the CDR3 is TGTGCCAGCAGCCCCTTGAGGGCGGGAGGGTCCTACGAGCAGTACTTC.

The V and J genes are TRBV5-5 and TRBJ1-2; D gene unclear. The CDR3 consists of 12 residues. Trimming cost V 0 bases and J 8 bases, with 8 bases left between them. Germline CDR1 SGHKS, CDR2 YYEKEE (reference sequence). In DNA, the CDR3 is TGTGCCAGCAGCTTGGGTGTAGAGGGCTACACCTTC. Its translation is CASSLGVEGYTF.

The J gene is TRBJ2-1, the V gene TRBV29-1; 7 nucleotides match TRBD2. Germline V gene data show CDR1 as SQVTM and CDR2 as ANQGSEA. CDR3 length: 15 residues. The ends lost 4 bases at V and 3 bases at J; junction bases unmatched: 9. CDR3 DNA: TGCAGCGTTGTTTCGAGCGGGAAAGGCTACAATGAGCAGTTCTTC. Residues: CSVVSSGKGYNEQFF.

The chain couples TRBV6-5 to TRBJ1-2; tentatively, D is TRBD1 (5 bases). The CDR3 length is 14 residues. Germline V gene sequence: CDR1 MNHEY, CDR2 SVGAGI. V was pared by 6 bases and J by 2 bases, with 13 bases between. The CDR3 loop reads CASRELRENYGYTF. CDR3 nucleotide sequence: TGTGCCAGCAGGGAACTCAGGGAAAACTATGGCTACACCTTC.

The chain links TRBV7-9 to TRBJ2-3, with 7 nucleotides matching TRBD2. Germline lookup yields CDR1 SEHNR and CDR2 FQNEAQ (reference sequence). This CDR3 region has 17 residues. V lost 5 bases to trimming and J lost 4 bases; unmatched junction nucleotides: 15. This CDR3 reads CASSPRRAREKADTQYF. DNA for the CDR3: TGTGCCAGCAGCCCTCGCCGAGCGCGGGAGAAGGCAGATACGCAGTATTTT.

The chain links TRBV2 to TRBJ1-5; D gene uncertain. Germline V lookup: CDR1 SNHLY, CDR2 FYNNEI. Deletions cut 2 bases from V and 6 bases from J, with 8 bases between. This CDR3 spans 13 amino acids. The CDR3: CASSEPPRQPQHF. CDR3 sequence (DNA): TGTGCCAGCAGTGAACCCCCTCGTCAGCCCCAGCATTTT. The whole variable domain, filled in from reference TRBV2 and TRBJ1-5, reads EPEVTQTPSHQVTQMGQEVILRCVPISNHLYFYWYRQILGQKVEFLVSFYNNEISEKSEIFDDQFSVERPDGSNFTLKIRSTKLEDSAMYFCASSEPPRQPQHFGDGTRLSIL.

The V and J genes are TRBV30 and TRBJ1-4; the D is unclear. Germline CDR1 and CDR2: GTSNPN and SVGIG (reference sequence). The CDR3 sequence is 14 residues long. The V and J ends lost 5 bases and 1 base respectively, with 11 bases between them. DNA for the CDR3: TGTGCCTGGGTACCGTGGGGAACTAATGAAAAACTGTTTTTT. It codes for CAWVPWGTNEKLFF.

The V call is TRBV4-3, the J call TRBJ2-7, with D unresolved. V lost 0 bases, J lost 2 bases, and 8 bases lay in between. This CDR3 contains 14 residues. CDR1 is LGHNA, CDR2 YSLEER, per germline. The CDR3 reads CASSQDTATYEQYF. The DNA for the CDR3 is TGCGCCAGCAGCCAAGATACAGCTACCTACGAGCAGTACTTC.

This clone was detected once. This chain joins TRBV5-5 and TRBJ2-7; 7 bases align to TRBD1. Germline CDR1 and CDR2: SGHKS and YYEKEE (reference sequence). Germline trimming cut 4 bases from V and 1 base from J; bases unmatched to any gene: 5. The CDR3 loop spans 14 amino acids. The CDR3 sequence: CASSHRQGSYEQYF. The CDR3 bases are TGTGCCAGCAGCCACCGACAGGGTTCCTACGAGCAGTACTTC.

The J gene is TRBJ2-3, the V gene TRBV10-1; no clear D gene. The V end lost 6 bases, the J end lost 7 bases, and 14 bases lay between the germline ends. The germline V gene encodes CDR1 WNHNN and CDR2 SYGVQD (reference sequence). There are 13 residues in the CDR3. CDR3 loop: CASSDGVYNTQYF. As DNA, the CDR3 is TGCGCCAGCAGCGACGGTGTCTATAATACGCAGTATTTT.

The V gene is TRBV9, the J gene TRBJ2-3; 7 bases map to TRBD2. The CDR3 runs to 14 residues. V dropped 4 bases and J dropped 2; count of bases not matched to a gene: 4. Germline V gene lookup returns CDR1 SGDLS and CDR2 YYNGEE. The CDR3 DNA is TGTGCCAGCAGCCCTAGCGGTTACACAGATACGCAGTATTTT. It specifies CASSPSGYTDTQYF.

CDR3 sequence (DNA): TGCGCCAGCAGCCAGAGGGTCCGGGACAGGGTCACCGGGGAGCTGTTTTTT. Its protein is CASSQRVRDRVTGELFF. The J gene is TRBJ2-2, the V gene TRBV4-1, with 9 bases fitting TRBD1. Germline trimming cut 3 bases from V and 4 bases from J; bases unmatched to any gene: 9. This CDR3 has 17 amino acids. Per the germline V gene, CDR1 is MGHRA and CDR2 is YSYEKL.